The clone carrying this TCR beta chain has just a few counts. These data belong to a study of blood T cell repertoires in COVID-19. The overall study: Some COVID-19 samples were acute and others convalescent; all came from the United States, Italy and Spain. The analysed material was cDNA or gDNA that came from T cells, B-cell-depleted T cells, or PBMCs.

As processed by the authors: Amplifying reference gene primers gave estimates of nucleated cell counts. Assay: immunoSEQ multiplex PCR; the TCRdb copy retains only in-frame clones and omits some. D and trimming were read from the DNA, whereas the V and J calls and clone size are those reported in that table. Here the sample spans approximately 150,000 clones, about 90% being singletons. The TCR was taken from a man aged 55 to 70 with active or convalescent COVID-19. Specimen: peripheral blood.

CDR3 sequence (DNA): TGCGCCAGCAGCTCTTTCACAGGGATTTCACCCCTCCACTTT. Residues: CASSSFTGISPLHF. This chain uses TRBV5-1 with TRBJ1-6; weak D call: TRBD1 (6 bases). The CDR3 length is 14 residues. Germline V gives CDR1 SGHRS, CDR2 YFSETQ. The ends were cut back, 3 bases at V and 9 bases at J, with 13 bases in the middle.